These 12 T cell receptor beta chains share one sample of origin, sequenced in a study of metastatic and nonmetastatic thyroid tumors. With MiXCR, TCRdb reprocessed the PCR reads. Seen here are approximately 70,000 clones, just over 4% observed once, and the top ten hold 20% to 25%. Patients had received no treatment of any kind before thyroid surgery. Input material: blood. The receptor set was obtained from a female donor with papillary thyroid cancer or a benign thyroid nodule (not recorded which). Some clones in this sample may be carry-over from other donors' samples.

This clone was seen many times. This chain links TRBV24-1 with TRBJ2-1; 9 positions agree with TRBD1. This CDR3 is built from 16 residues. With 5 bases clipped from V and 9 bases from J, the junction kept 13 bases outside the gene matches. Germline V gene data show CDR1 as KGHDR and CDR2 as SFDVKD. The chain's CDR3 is CATSAHPGTGTGEQFF. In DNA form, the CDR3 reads TGTGCCACCAGTGCCCACCCCGGGACAGGGACCGGTGAGCAGTTCTTC.

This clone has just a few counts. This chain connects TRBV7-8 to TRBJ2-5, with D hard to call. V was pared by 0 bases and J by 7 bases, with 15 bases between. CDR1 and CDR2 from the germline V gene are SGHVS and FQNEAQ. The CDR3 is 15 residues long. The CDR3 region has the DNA TGTGCCAGCAGCTTAGCGTCTAGTATATTGGGGACCCAGTACTTC. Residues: CASSLASSILGTQYF.

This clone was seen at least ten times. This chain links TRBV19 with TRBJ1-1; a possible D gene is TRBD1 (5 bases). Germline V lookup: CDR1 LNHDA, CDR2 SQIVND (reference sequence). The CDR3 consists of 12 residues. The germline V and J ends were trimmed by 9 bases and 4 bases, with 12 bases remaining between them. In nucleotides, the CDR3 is TGTGCCAGAAGAACCGGGGGCACTGAAGCTTTCTTT. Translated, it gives CARRTGGTEAFF.

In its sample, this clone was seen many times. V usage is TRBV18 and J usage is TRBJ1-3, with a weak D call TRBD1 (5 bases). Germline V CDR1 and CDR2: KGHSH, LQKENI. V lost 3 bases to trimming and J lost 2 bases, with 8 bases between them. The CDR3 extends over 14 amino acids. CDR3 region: CASSPDSAGNTIYF. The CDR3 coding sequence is TGTGCCAGCTCACCCGACAGTGCTGGAAACACCATATATTTT.

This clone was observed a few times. In DNA, the CDR3 is TGTGCCAGCAGAGACACAGGGGGCGCAGATACGCAGTATTTT. Its translation: CASRDTGGADTQYF. The V call is TRBV6-1, the J call TRBJ2-3; 9 positions agree with TRBD1. The CDR3 runs 14 residues. Per germline, CDR1 MNHNS and CDR2 SASEGT. After removal of 6 bases from V and 4 bases from J, the junction contained 5 bases not matched to a gene.

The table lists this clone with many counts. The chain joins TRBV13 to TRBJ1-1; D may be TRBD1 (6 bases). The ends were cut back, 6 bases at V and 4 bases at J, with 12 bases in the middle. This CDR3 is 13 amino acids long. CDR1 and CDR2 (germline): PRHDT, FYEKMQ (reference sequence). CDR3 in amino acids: CASSRTGRTEAFF. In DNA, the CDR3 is TGTGCCAGCAGTCGAACAGGGCGCACTGAAGCTTTCTTT.

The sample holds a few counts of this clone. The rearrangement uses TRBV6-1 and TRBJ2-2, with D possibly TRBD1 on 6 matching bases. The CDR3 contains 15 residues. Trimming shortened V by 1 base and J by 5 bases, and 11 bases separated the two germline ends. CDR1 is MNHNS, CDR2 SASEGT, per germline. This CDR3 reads CASSEDAGETGELFF. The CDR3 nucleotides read TGTGCCAGCAGTGAAGACGCAGGGGAAACCGGGGAGCTGTTTTTT.

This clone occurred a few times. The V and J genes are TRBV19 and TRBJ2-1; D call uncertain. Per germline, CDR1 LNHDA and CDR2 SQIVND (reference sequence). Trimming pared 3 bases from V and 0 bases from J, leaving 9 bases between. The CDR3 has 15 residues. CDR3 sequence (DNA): TGTGCCAGTAGTATTGGGATGATCTCCTACAATGAGCAGTTCTTC. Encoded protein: CASSIGMISYNEQFF.

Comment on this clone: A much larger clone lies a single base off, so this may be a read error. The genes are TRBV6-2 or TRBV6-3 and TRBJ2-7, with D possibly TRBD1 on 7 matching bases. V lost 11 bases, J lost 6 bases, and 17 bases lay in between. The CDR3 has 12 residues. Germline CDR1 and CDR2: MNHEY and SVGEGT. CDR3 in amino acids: CAGGETGPEQYF. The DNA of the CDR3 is TGTGCCGGCGGGGAGACAGGGCCCGAGCAGTACTTC.

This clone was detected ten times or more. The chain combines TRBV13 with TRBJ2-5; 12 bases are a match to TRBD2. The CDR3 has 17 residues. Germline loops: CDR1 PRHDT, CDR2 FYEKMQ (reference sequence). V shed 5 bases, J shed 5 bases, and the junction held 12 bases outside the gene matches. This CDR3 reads CASSPPSGRAGEETQYF. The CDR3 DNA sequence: TGTGCCAGCAGCCCCCCTAGCGGGAGGGCGGGGGAGGAGACCCAGTACTTC.

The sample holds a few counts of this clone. CDR3 DNA sequence: TGTGCCAACTCCCGGGACTTTTACAATGAGCAGTTCTTC. As protein: CANSRDFYNEQFF. The chain is built from TRBV18 and TRBJ2-1; a weak D match, TRBD2 (6 bases). The V and J ends lost 10 bases and 4 bases respectively, with 14 bases between them. Germline lookup yields CDR1 KGHSH and CDR2 LQKENI. The CDR3 length is 13 residues.

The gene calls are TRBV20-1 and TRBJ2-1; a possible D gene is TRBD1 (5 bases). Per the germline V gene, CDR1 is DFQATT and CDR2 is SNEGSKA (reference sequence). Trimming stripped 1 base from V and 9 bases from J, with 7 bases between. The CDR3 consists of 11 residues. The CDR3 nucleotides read TGCAGTGCTAGAGGGGGCTTTGAGCAGTTCTTC. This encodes CSARGGFEQFF.